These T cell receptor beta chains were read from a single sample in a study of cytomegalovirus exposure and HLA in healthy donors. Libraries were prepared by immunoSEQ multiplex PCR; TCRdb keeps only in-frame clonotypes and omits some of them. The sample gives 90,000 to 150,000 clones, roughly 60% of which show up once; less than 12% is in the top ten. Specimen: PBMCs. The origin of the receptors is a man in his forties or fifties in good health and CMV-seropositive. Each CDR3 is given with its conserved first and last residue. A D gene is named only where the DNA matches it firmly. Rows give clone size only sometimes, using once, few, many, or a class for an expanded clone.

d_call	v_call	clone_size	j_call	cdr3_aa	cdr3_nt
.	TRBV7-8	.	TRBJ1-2	CASSREQPYGYTF	TGTGCCAGCAGCCGTGAACAGCCCTATGGCTACACCTTC
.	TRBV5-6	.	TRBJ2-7	CASSLGAYEQYF	TGTGCCAGCAGCTTGGGAGCTTACGAGCAGTACTTC
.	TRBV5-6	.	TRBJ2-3	CASSTSFADTQYF	TGTGCCAGCAGTACTAGCTTCGCAGATACGCAGTATTTT
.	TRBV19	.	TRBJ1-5	CAGGSNQPQHF	TGTGCCGGGGGGAGCAATCAGCCCCAGCATTTT
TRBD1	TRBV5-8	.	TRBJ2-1	CASSLGQVYYNEQFF	TGTGCCAGCAGCCTCGGACAGGTGTACTACAATGAGCAGTTCTTC
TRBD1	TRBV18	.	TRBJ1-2	CASSPDRSYGYTF	TGTGCCAGCTCACCGGACAGGAGCTATGGCTACACCTTC
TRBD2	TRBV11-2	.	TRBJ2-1	CASSVGTTYNEQFF	TGTGCCAGCAGCGTCGGGACTACCTACAATGAGCAGTTCTTC
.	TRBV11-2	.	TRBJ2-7	CASSQGSGEQYF	TGTGCCAGCAGCCAGGGGTCAGGAGAGCAGTACTTC
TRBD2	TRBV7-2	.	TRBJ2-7	CASSQTSGRVYEQYF	TGTGCCAGCAGCCAGACTAGCGGGAGGGTCTACGAGCAGTACTTC
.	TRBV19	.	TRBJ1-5	CASGPGGRGNQPQHF	TGTGCCTCAGGGCCGGGGGGCAGGGGCAATCAGCCCCAGCATTTT
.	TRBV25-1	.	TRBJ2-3	CASSEMAGAGDTQYF	TGTGCCAGCAGTGAAATGGCAGGGGCAGGAGATACGCAGTATTTT
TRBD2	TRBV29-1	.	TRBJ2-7	CSAGTSGGYEQYF	TGCAGCGCGGGGACTAGCGGGGGCTACGAGCAGTACTTC
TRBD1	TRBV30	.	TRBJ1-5	CAWSTTGGAWSNQPQHF	TGTGCCTGGAGTACGACAGGGGGCGCTTGGAGCAATCAGCCCCAGCATTTT
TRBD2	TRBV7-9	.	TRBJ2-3	CASGLAGTDTQYF	TGTGCCAGCGGACTAGCGGGCACAGATACGCAGTATTTT
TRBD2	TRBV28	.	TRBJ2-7	CASSPGTSVNYEQYF	TGTGCCAGCAGTCCGGGGACTAGCGTGAACTACGAGCAGTACTTC
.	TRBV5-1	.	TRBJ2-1	CASSLVESGSYNEQFF	TGCGCCAGCAGCTTGGTCGAGAGCGGCTCCTACAATGAGCAGTTCTTC
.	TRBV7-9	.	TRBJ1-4	CASSLVSGATNEKLFF	TGTGCCAGCAGCTTAGTGTCGGGTGCAACTAATGAAAAACTGTTTTTT
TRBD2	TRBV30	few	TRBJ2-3	CAWSVGGGVTDTQYF	TGTGCCTGGAGTGTCGGGGGAGGGGTCACAGATACGCAGTATTTT
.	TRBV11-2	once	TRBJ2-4	CASSSGVQAKNIQYF	TGTGCCAGCAGCTCAGGGGTCCAGGCCAAAAACATTCAGTACTTC
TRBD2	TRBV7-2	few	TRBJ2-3	CASSQNLAGATDTQYF	TGTGCCAGCAGCCAAAATCTAGCGGGAGCTACAGATACGCAGTATTTT
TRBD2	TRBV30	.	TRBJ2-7	CALKVKTGLAYEQYF	TGTGCCTTGAAGGTTAAAACGGGACTAGCCTACGAGCAGTACTTC
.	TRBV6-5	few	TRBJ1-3	CASTDTGSGNTIYF	TGTGCCAGCACAGACACAGGGTCCGGAAACACCATATATTTT
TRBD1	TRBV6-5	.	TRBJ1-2	CASSRETGAYGYTF	TGTGCCAGCAGTCGGGAGACAGGGGCCTATGGCTACACCTTC
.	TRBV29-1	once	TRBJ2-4	CSVLTGLAKNIQYF	TGCAGCGTATTAACAGGGCTAGCCAAAAACATTCAGTACTTC
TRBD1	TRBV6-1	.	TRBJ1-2	CASSEVGTAYGYTF	TGTGCCAGCAGTGAAGTCGGGACAGCCTATGGCTACACCTTC
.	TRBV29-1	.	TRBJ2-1	CSVEDSPESSYNEQFF	TGCAGCGTTGAAGATTCGCCAGAATCCTCCTACAATGAGCAGTTCTTC
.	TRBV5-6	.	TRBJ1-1	CASSLLGVDTEAFF	TGTGCCAGCAGCTTGTTAGGGGTGGACACTGAAGCTTTCTTT
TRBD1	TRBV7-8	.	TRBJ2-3	CASSPDRSTDTQYF	TGTGCCAGCAGCCCGGACAGGAGCACAGATACGCAGTATTTT
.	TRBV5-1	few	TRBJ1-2	CASSLGGESYGYTF	TGCGCCAGCAGCTTGGGGGGGGAGAGCTATGGCTACACCTTC
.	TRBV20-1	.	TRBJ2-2	CSARFPPRLFF	TGCAGTGCTAGGTTCCCTCCTAGGCTGTTTTTT
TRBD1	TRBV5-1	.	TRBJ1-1	CASSSGQANTEAFF	TGCGCCAGCAGCTCTGGACAGGCGAACACTGAAGCTTTCTTT
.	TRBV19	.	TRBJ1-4	CASSEREFPLQGKLFF	TGTGCCAGTAGCGAAAGGGAATTCCCCCTTCAGGGAAAACTGTTTTTT
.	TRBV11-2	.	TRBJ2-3	CASEATWGQGTDTQYF	TGTGCCAGCGAAGCTACCTGGGGGCAGGGCACAGATACGCAGTATTTT
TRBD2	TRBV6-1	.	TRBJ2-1	CASSKGLAGVGEQFF	TGTGCCAGCAGTAAAGGACTAGCGGGAGTCGGTGAGCAGTTCTTC
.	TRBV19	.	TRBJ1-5	CASKTGNQPQHF	TGTGCCAGTAAGACCGGGAATCAGCCCCAGCATTTT
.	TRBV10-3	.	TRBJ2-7	CAINRDTGREQYF	TGTGCCATCAACCGGGACACCGGTCGGGAGCAGTACTTC
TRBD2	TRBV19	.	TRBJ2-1	CASKRTSGFNEQFF	TGTGCCAGCAAAAGGACTAGCGGTTTCAATGAGCAGTTCTTC
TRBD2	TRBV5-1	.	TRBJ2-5	CASIRSGEETQYF	TGCGCCAGCATCCGTAGCGGGGAAGAGACCCAGTACTTC
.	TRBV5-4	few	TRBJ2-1	CASSAGGQGSYEQFF	TGTGCCAGCAGCGCGGGGGGACAGGGTAGCTATGAGCAGTTCTTC